This T cell receptor beta chain was sequenced for a study of blood T cell repertoires in COVID-19. The overall study: COVID-19 samples from acute and convalescent phases originated in the United States, Italy and Spain. The cDNA or gDNA used as material had been derived from T cells, B-cell-depleted T cells, or PBMCs.

Trimming removed 4 bases at V and 1 base at J, with 14 bases between. Germline V gene data show CDR1 as MNHEY and CDR2 as SVGAGI. CDR3 length equals 16 residues. In the source study's methods: Amplification from reference gene primers served as the basis for estimated nucleated cell counts. Repertoires were generated with immunoSEQ multiplex PCR, while TCRdb's copy carries only in-frame clones and drops some. D and trimming come from the DNA, and the V and J calls and clone size come from that table. The sample records 120,000 to 150,000 clones, roughly 90% being singletons. The gene calls are TRBV6-5 and TRBJ1-3; possible D gene TRBD1, 6 bases. The sequenced material came from peripheral blood. This clonotype was obtained from a man aged 50 or older with active or convalescent COVID-19. The chain's CDR3 is CASSSQGRGSGNTIYF. The CDR3, as DNA: TGTGCCAGCAGTTCACAGGGTCGGGGTTCTGGAAACACCATATATTTT.